Listed below are T cell receptor beta chains from one sample, sequenced in a study of T-cell memory formation after mild COVID-19. Via MiXCR, TCRdb re-called the 5' RACE reads, giving one row per CDR3 protein. Among around 500,000 distinct CDR3 sequences listed, about 20% were seen once. Sequencing input: PBMCs or a T cell subset sorted from them (not recorded which). These receptors all stem from an adult woman who had mild COVID-19 (a few samples of this study predate the infection). Cell type and time point are not known. CDR3s include the opening cysteine and the closing phenylalanine or tryptophan. Each record gives: D gene, V gene, clone size, J gene, CDR3 protein, CDR3 DNA. The D gene is left open where the match is weak. Some rows have no size entry. The others give once, few or many, or a class for an expanded clone.

D: -; V: TRBV7-2; size: few; J: TRBJ2-1; CDR3: CASSSEPQVAYSYNEQFF; DNA: TGTGCCAGCAGCTCTGAGCCCCAGGTGGCCTACTCCTACAATGAGCAGTTCTTC
D: TRBD2; V: TRBV29-1; size: -; J: TRBJ2-1; CDR3: CSVEGTSGSYNEQFF; DNA: TGCAGCGTTGAAGGGACTAGCGGGAGCTACAATGAGCAGTTCTTC
D: TRBD1; V: TRBV5-1; size: -; J: TRBJ2-3; CDR3: CASSVGQGVEDTQYF; DNA: TGCGCCAGCAGCGTGGGACAGGGGGTCGAGGATACGCAGTATTTT
D: -; V: TRBV23-1; size: -; J: TRBJ1-1; CDR3: CASRLNFLGWGNTEAFF; DNA: TGCGCCAGCAGACTAAATTTCCTCGGATGGGGCAACACTGAAGCTTTCTTT
D: -; V: TRBV6-5; size: few; J: TRBJ1-3; CDR3: CASSYGARAGNTIYF; DNA: TGTGCCAGCAGTTACGGTGCCCGAGCTGGAAACACCATATATTTT
D: -; V: TRBV6-5; size: -; J: TRBJ2-3; CDR3: CASRAEGFTDTQYF; DNA: TGTGCCAGCAGGGCGGAGGGCTTCACAGATACGCAGTATTTT
D: -; V: TRBV19; size: -; J: TRBJ2-3; CDR3: CASSTQVTDTQYF; DNA: TGTGCCAGTAGTACGCAGGTCACAGATACGCAGTATTTT
D: TRBD1; V: TRBV4-1; size: -; J: TRBJ2-7; CDR3: CASSQAGDRGTYEQYF; DNA: TGCGCCAGCAGCCAAGCGGGTGACAGGGGAACCTACGAGCAGTACTTC
D: TRBD1; V: TRBV24-1; size: few; J: TRBJ2-2; CDR3: CATVGTGPGELFF; DNA: TGTGCCACCGTGGGGACAGGGCCCGGGGAGCTGTTTTTT
D: TRBD2; V: TRBV19; size: few; J: TRBJ2-7; CDR3: CASSIHRPGLASYEQYF; DNA: TGTGCCAGTAGTATCCATCGCCCGGGACTAGCGTCCTACGAGCAGTACTTC
D: TRBD2; V: TRBV3-1; size: few; J: TRBJ2-7; CDR3: CASSKGTSGAYEQYF; DNA: TGTGCCAGCAGCAAGGGGACTAGCGGGGCCTACGAGCAGTACTTC
D: -; V: TRBV5-1; size: -; J: TRBJ2-7; CDR3: CASSLWSGVGYEQYF; DNA: TGCGCCAGCAGCTTGTGGTCAGGGGTAGGCTACGAGCAGTACTTC
D: -; V: TRBV7-3; size: -; J: TRBJ1-1; CDR3: CASSTDRGTEAFF; DNA: TGTGCCAGCAGCACTGACAGAGGCACTGAAGCTTTCTTT
D: -; V: TRBV5-1; size: -; J: TRBJ2-1; CDR3: CASSLAGLGQGGSYNEQFF; DNA: TGCGCCAGCAGCTTGGCAGGTTTGGGTCAGGGCGGCTCCTACAATGAGCAGTTCTTC
D: -; V: TRBV7-8; size: -; J: TRBJ2-7; CDR3: CASSLDAVPLVYEQYF; DNA: TGTGCCAGCAGCTTAGATGCAGTCCCCCTGGTCTACGAGCAGTACTTC
D: -; V: TRBV21-1; size: -; J: TRBJ2-1; CDR3: CASSKGHLAPESNEQFF; DNA: TGTGCCAGCAGCAAAGGCCACCTAGCGCCCGAGAGCAATGAGCAGTTCTTC
D: TRBD2; V: TRBV2; size: few; J: TRBJ2-1; CDR3: CASTTLTGGNEQFF; DNA: TGTGCCAGCACCACTTTGACGGGGGGCAATGAGCAGTTCTTC
D: -; V: TRBV18; size: -; J: TRBJ2-7; CDR3: CASSPLGGGYEQYF; DNA: TGTGCCAGCTCACCATTAGGGGGTGGATACGAGCAGTACTTC
D: -; V: TRBV2; size: many; J: TRBJ2-7; CDR3: CASRPSDYSYEQYF; DNA: TGTGCCAGCAGGCCCTCTGATTACTCCTACGAGCAGTACTTC
D: -; V: TRBV5-4; size: few; J: TRBJ2-3; CDR3: CASSPRNPAGAREDTQYF; DNA: TGTGCCAGCAGCCCACGTAACCCCGCGGGGGCCCGGGAAGATACGCAGTATTTT
D: -; V: TRBV7-8; size: few; J: TRBJ2-3; CDR3: CASSLIGGAGDTQYF; DNA: TGTGCCAGCAGCTTAATAGGGGGCGCGGGGGATACGCAGTATTTT
D: -; V: TRBV18; size: -; J: TRBJ2-5; CDR3: CASSPPYGVQETQYF; DNA: TGTGCCAGCTCACCACCTTATGGGGTCCAAGAGACCCAGTACTTC
D: TRBD1; V: TRBV29-1; size: few; J: TRBJ2-7; CDR3: CSVFRTGMNEQYF; DNA: TGCAGCGTTTTCCGGACAGGGATGAACGAGCAGTACTTC
D: TRBD2; V: TRBV9; size: few; J: TRBJ2-1; CDR3: CASSLAATSGGSEQFF; DNA: TGTGCCAGCAGCCTCGCCGCGACTAGCGGGGGGAGTGAGCAGTTCTTC